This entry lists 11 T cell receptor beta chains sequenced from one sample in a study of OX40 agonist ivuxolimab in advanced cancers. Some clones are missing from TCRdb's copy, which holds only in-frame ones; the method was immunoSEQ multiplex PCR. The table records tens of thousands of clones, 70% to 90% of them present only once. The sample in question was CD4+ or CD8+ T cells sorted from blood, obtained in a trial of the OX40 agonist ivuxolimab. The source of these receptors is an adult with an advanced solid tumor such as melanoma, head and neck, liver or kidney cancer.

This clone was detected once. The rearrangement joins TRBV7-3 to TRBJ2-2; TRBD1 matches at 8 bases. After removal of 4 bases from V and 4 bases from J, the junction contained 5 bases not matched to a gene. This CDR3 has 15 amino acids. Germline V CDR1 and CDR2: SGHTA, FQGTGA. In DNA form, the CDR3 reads TGTGCCAGCAGCTCGACAGGGGCGACCACCGGGGAGCTGTTTTTT. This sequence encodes CASSSTGATTGELFF.

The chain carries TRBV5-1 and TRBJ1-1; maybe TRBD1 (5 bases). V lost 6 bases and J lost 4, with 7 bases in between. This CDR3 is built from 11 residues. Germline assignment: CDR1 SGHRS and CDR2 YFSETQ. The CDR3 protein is CASTQGTEAFF. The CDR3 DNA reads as TGCGCCAGCACCCAGGGCACTGAAGCTTTCTTT.

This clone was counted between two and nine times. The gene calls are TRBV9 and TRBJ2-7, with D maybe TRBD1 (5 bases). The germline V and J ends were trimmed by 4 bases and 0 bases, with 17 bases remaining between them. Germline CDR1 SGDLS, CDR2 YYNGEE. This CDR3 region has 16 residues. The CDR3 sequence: CASSPQNRLSSYEQYF. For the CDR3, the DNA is TGTGCCAGCAGCCCTCAAAACAGGCTAAGCTCCTACGAGCAGTACTTC.

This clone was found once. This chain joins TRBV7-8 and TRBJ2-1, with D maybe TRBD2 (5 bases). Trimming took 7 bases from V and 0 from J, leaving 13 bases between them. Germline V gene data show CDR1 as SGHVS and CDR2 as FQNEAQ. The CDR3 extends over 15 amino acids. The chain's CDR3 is CASTLSGNSYNEQFF. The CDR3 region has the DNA TGTGCCAGCACCCTAAGCGGTAACTCCTACAATGAGCAGTTCTTC.

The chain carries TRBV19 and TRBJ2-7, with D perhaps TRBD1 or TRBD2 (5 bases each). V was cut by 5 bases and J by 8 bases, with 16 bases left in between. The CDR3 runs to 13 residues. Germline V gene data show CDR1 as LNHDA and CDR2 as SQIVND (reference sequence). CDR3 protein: CASSASEGFKQYF. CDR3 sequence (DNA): TGTGCCAGTAGTGCCTCAGAGGGGTTCAAGCAGTACTTC.

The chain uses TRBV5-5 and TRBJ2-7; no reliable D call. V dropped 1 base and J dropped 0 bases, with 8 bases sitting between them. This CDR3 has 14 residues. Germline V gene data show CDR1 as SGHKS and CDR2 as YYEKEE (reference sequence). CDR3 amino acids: CASSLFSTSYEQYF. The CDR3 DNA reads TGTGCCAGCAGCTTGTTTTCGACCTCCTACGAGCAGTACTTC.

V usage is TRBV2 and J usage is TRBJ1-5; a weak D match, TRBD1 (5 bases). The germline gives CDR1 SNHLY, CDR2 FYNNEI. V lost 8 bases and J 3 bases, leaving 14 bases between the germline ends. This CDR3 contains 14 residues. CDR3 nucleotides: TGTGCCAGCGGGTCAGGGTATGACAATCAGCCCCAGCATTTT. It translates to CASGSGYDNQPQHF.

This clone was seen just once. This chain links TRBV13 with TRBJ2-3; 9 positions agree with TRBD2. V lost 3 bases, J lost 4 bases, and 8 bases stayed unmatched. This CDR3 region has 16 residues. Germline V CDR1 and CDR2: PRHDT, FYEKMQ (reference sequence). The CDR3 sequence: CASSFGSSGRSDTQYF. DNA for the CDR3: TGTGCCAGCAGCTTTGGGAGTAGCGGGAGATCAGATACGCAGTATTTT.

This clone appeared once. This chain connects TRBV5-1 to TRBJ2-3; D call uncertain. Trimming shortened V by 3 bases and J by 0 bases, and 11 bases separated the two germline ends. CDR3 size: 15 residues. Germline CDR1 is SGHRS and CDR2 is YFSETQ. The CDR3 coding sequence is TGCGCCAGCAGCTGGAACAGTGGTAGCACAGATACGCAGTATTTT. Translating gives CASSWNSGSTDTQYF. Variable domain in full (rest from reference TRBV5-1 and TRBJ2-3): KAGVTQTPRYLIKTRGQQVTLSCSPISGHRSVSWYQQTPGQGLQFLFEYFSETQRNKGNFPGRFSGRQFSNSRSEMNVSTLELGDSALYLCASSWNSGSTDTQYFGPGTRLTVL.

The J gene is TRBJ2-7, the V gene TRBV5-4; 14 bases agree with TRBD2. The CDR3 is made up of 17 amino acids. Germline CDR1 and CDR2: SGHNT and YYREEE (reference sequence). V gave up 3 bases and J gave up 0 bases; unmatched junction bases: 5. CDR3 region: CASSWGTSGSLSYEQYF. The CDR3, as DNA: TGTGCCAGCAGCTGGGGGACTAGCGGGAGCCTCTCCTACGAGCAGTACTTC.

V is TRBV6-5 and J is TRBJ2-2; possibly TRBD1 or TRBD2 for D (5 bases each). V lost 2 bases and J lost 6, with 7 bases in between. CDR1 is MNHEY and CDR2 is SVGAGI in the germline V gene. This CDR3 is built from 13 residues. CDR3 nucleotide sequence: TGTGCCAGCAGTTACGGGGGTGCCGGGGAGCTGTTTTTT. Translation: CASSYGGAGELFF.